Listed below are T cell receptor beta chains from one sample, sequenced in a study of beta chain features in type 1 diabetes. TCRdb keeps only in-frame clones here, not all; method: immunoSEQ multiplex PCR. The sample includes more than 150,000 clones, approximately 10% seen only once; the top ten take approximately 2%. Sequenced input: central memory CD4+ T cells from blood. These TCRs come from a man younger than 30 in good health. Both conserved end residues are trimmed from each CDR3.

J gene	V gene	CDR3 protein
TRBJ2-1	TRBV9	ASSGDRAGYNEQF
TRBJ2-5	TRBV20-1	SGGFQETQY
TRBJ2-6	TRBV4-3	ASSLGRWNSGANVLT
TRBJ2-1	TRBV11-3	ASSNTRPGLAGGHLYEQF
TRBJ1-2	TRBV9	ASSVRGDYGYT
TRBJ2-7	TRBV7-9	ASSLEGQGYEQY
TRBJ1-5	TRBV30	AWSLGTLNQPQH
TRBJ2-5	TRBV9	ASSDGPWDETQY
TRBJ1-3	TRBV15	ATSRDTFLSGNTIY
TRBJ2-5	TRBV2	ASSEGLAGETQY
TRBJ2-7	TRBV27	ASSSPSGTGAHEQY
TRBJ2-1	TRBV25-1	ASSEYSGRSEQF
TRBJ1-4	TRBV18	ASSPPGSAEKLF
TRBJ1-1	TRBV2	ARGLMNTEAF
TRBJ1-2	TRBV7-2	ASRGTGGIYGYT
TRBJ1-4	TRBV29-1	SVQGWTNEKLF
TRBJ2-5	TRBV14	ASSQDRLSQY
TRBJ2-7	TRBV7-2	ASSLVSSGGLDEQY
TRBJ2-7	TRBV20-1	RIGPYYEQY
TRBJ2-7	TRBV4-2	ASSQEGSYEQY
TRBJ1-6	TRBV28	ASSFSGGKNSPLH
TRBJ1-2	TRBV7-9	ASSFATNYGYT
TRBJ1-2	TRBV4-1	ASSPQATGNLGYT
TRBJ2-5	TRBV29-1	SALRGFLETQY
TRBJ2-1	TRBV29-1	SGMGYQSSYNEQF
TRBJ1-1	TRBV28	ASRSGMNTEAF
TRBJ1-2	TRBV10-3	AISGLERANYGYT
TRBJ2-1	TRBV11-2	ASSLFQEQF
TRBJ2-5	TRBV5-1	ASSSTGGRETQY
TRBJ2-7	TRBV5-6	ASSLARVHEQY
TRBJ2-7	TRBV5-1	ASSPGRTALIYEQY
TRBJ1-1	TRBV7-2	ASSLGQGHAF
TRBJ1-6	TRBV7-2	ASSYREVGSPLH
TRBJ2-2	TRBV29-1	SVEDRLQGGNTGELF
TRBJ2-4	TRBV9	ASSVGGSDIQY
TRBJ2-1	TRBV7-2	ASSSWGDEQF
TRBJ1-1	TRBV7-9	ASSLGMNTEAF
TRBJ2-1	TRBV7-9	ASSLEATSRQF
TRBJ2-6	TRBV2	ASMPGSGANVLT
TRBJ2-1	TRBV9	ASRSYEQF
TRBJ2-1	TRBV2	ASDPEQF
TRBJ2-1	TRBV7-8	ASSPGTPYNEQF
TRBJ2-3	TRBV11-3	ASSVSRSADTQY
TRBJ1-2	TRBV5-1	ASSNDRGGYT
TRBJ2-7	TRBV30	AWSAGTGLAEQY
TRBJ2-7	TRBV21-1	ASSKNGRGTGDSEQY
TRBJ2-1	TRBV5-4	ASSQILAGGTDEQF
TRBJ2-2	TRBV5-4	ASSLGRGSGTGELF
TRBJ1-5	TRBV28	ASRSDRGDSQPQH
TRBJ1-2	TRBV9	ASSVDPGQRGYT
TRBJ2-5	TRBV28	ASSFDWIRGETQY
TRBJ2-3	TRBV18	ASSPMEDKVAQY
TRBJ1-2	TRBV6-1	ASSHRQEGSGGYT